This paragraph reports one TCR beta chain. The data stem from a study of OX40 agonist ivuxolimab in advanced cancers. Sequencing was performed with immunoSEQ multiplex PCR; in TCRdb, only in-frame clones are kept and a portion is missing. The sample carries approximately 69,000 clones, around 94% recorded once. This receptor was taken from an adult with an advanced solid tumor such as melanoma, head and neck, liver or kidney cancer. Sequences were derived from CD4+ or CD8+ T cells sorted from blood, sampled in a trial of the OX40 agonist ivuxolimab.

CDR3 sequence (DNA): TGCGCCAGCAGCCAGACCCGGGACAGGGGACAGCCCCAGCATTTT. Residues: CASSQTRDRGQPQHF. The genes are TRBV4-1 and TRBJ1-5; 10 positions agree with TRBD1. Trimming took 3 bases from V and 7 from J; bases not matched to a gene: 6. Germline-derived CDR1 and CDR2 are MGHRA and YSYEKL. The CDR3 spans 15 residues.